Below, 21 T cell receptor beta chains from the same sample are listed, as sequenced in a study of CD8+CD57+ T cells in acquired aplastic anemia. It was genomic DNA that served as the template for profiling TCR beta VDJ and CDR3. TCRdb re-derived calls from the reads in MiXCR, one entry per CDR3 protein. The sample records hundreds of thousands of distinct CDR3 sequences, around 72% being singletons. The specimen sequenced was sorted CD4+, CD8+, or CD8+CD57+ T cells (not recorded which) from PBMCs. All receptors come from a human donor in good health, serving as a control.

The chain links TRBV19 to TRBJ1-1, with D unclear. The CDR3 is made up of 12 amino acids. Germline loops: CDR1 LNHDA, CDR2 SQIVND (reference sequence). The germline V and J ends were trimmed by 7 bases and 1 base, with 7 bases remaining between them. The CDR3 DNA reads as TGTGCCAGTATAAGCGAGAACACTGAAGCTTTCTTT. Translated, it gives CASISENTEAFF.

This clonotype was recorded only once. The chain employs TRBV20-1 and TRBJ1-1; a possible D gene is TRBD1 (6 bases). This CDR3 is built from 18 residues. CDR1 and CDR2 from the germline V gene are DFQATT and SNEGSKA (reference sequence). V lost 3 bases and J 1 base, leaving 24 bases between the germline ends. CDR3 sequence: CSASVDSRGRGTNTEAFF. The CDR3 bases are TGCAGTGCTAGTGTCGATTCTCGGGGGAGGGGGACGAACACTGAAGCTTTCTTT.

This chain joins TRBV20-1 and TRBJ2-1; TRBD1 matches at 7 bases. Germline CDR1 and CDR2: DFQATT and SNEGSKA (reference sequence). This CDR3 is 15 amino acids long. CDR3 DNA sequence: TGCAGCGCCTCTGAGGTGGGACAGCCCCACAATGAGCAGTTCTTC. Encoded protein: CSASEVGQPHNEQFF.

About this clonotype itself: A much larger clonotype is one base distant, so this may be a read error. This chain uses TRBV6-2 or TRBV6-3 with TRBJ2-3; D gene uncertain. This CDR3 is built from 12 residues. CDR1 and CDR2 from the germline V gene are MNHEY and SVGEGT. The CDR3 loop reads CASSSDFSTQCF. In DNA form, the CDR3 reads TGTGCCAGCAGTTCGGATTTTAGCACGCAGTGTTTT.

This clonotype appeared a few times. V gene TRBV15 combines with J gene TRBJ2-3, with 8 bases matching TRBD1. The trim removed 3 bases at V and 3 bases at J, leaving 5 bases unmatched. CDR3 length: 15 amino acids. Per germline, CDR1 LNHNV and CDR2 YYDKDF (reference sequence). The CDR3 sequence is CATSSLTGVTDTQYF. In DNA, the CDR3 is TGTGCCACCAGCAGCTTGACAGGGGTGACAGATACGCAGTATTTT.

Of note for this clonotype: One base away lies a much larger clone, so this may be a sequencing read error. This chain connects TRBV19 to TRBJ2-7; the D gene is possibly TRBD1 (6 bases). V was shortened by 6 bases and J by 7 bases, with 10 bases between the two germline ends. The CDR3 runs to 11 residues. Looked up from germline, CDR1 is LNHDA and CDR2 is SQIVND (reference sequence). The CDR3 sequence is CASRGGSEQYF. CDR3 DNA: TGTGCCAGTAGAGGGGGAAGTGAGCAGTACTTC. Together with reference TRBV19 and TRBJ2-7, the CDR3 gives the full variable domain: DGGITQSPKYLFRKEGQNVTLSCEQNLNHDAMYWYRQDPGQGLRLIYYSQIVNDFQKGDIAEGYSVSREKKESFPLTVTSAQKNPTAFYLCASRGGSEQYFGPGTRLTVT.

On this clonotype itself: Possible read error: a much larger clone is one base away. The rearrangement uses TRBV30 and TRBJ1-2; TRBD1 agrees at 7 bases. Germline V lookup: CDR1 GTSNPN, CDR2 SVGIG (reference sequence). CDR3 length: 14 amino acids. V lost 2 bases to trimming and J lost 2 bases; unmatched junction nucleotides: 5. Written as DNA, the CDR3 is TGTGCCTGGAGTAGACAGGGAGTCAACTATGGCTACACCTTC. Encoded protein: CAWSRQGVNYGYTF.

This clonotype was seen ten or more times. The rearrangement uses TRBV6-2 or TRBV6-3 and TRBJ2-7; 8 nucleotides line up with TRBD2. The CDR3 covers 14 residues. Germline-derived CDR1 and CDR2 are MNHEY and SVGEGT. V shed 4 bases and J 6 bases; nucleotides not matched to a gene: 8. The CDR3 protein is CASSWGRGGSEQYF. CDR3 nucleotide sequence: TGTGCCAGCAGTTGGGGACGGGGGGGTAGCGAGCAGTACTTC.

Details on this clonotype: The junction differs from germline at one of its ends, possibly a read error. The chain recombines TRBV20-1 with TRBJ2-7, with D maybe TRBD2 (7 bases). This CDR3 is built from 14 residues. Germline V gene sequence: CDR1 DFQATT, CDR2 SNEGSKA (reference sequence). CDR3 DNA sequence: TGCAGCGCTAGAACAGGAGCGGGACAATACGAGCAGTACTTC. This codes for CSARTGAGQYEQYF.

The chain has TRBV7-2 and TRBJ2-4, with 10 bases that match TRBD2. CDR3 length equals 17 residues. The ends lost 3 bases at V and 3 bases at J; junction bases unmatched: 8. Germline values: CDR1 SGHTA, CDR2 FQGNSA. The CDR3 DNA is TGTGCCAGCAGCTTGAAGGTCAGCGGGGGGGACAAAAACATTCAGTACTTC. This encodes CASSLKVSGGDKNIQYF. Full variable domain (outside the CDR3, taken from reference TRBV7-2 and TRBJ2-4): GAGVSQSPSNKVTEKGKDVELRCDPISGHTALYWYRQSLGQGLEFLIYFQGNSAPDKSGLPSDRFSAERTGGSVSTLTIQRTQQEDSAVYLCASSLKVSGGDKNIQYFGAGTRLSVL.

This clonotype was detected only a few times. The chain carries TRBV15 and TRBJ1-6; 7 bases line up with TRBD1. Germline assignment: CDR1 LNHNV and CDR2 YYDKDF (reference sequence). The CDR3 contains 14 residues. V shed 3 bases and J 9 bases; nucleotides not matched to a gene: 5. This CDR3 is CATSSSTGVSPLHF. CDR3 bases: TGTGCCACCAGCAGCTCTACAGGGGTTTCACCCCTCCACTTT. Full variable domain (missing parts from reference TRBV15 and TRBJ1-6): DAMVIQNPRYQVTQFGKPVTLSCSQTLNHNVMYWYQQKSSQAPKLLFHYYDKDFNNEADTPDNFQSRRPNTSFCFLDIRSPGLGDTAMYLCATSSSTGVSPLHFGNGTRLTVT.

This chain connects TRBV7-2 to TRBJ2-5, with D unclear. The CDR3 extends over 15 amino acids. Looked up from germline, CDR1 is SGHTA and CDR2 is FQGNSA. V was cut by 1 base and J by 14 bases, with 23 bases left in between. Here the CDR3 reads CASSLELSEAFFRYF. Here the CDR3 DNA reads TGTGCCAGCAGCTTAGAGCTAAGTGAAGCTTTCTTTCGATACTTC. Combining the CDR3 with reference TRBV7-2 and TRBJ2-5 gives the whole variable domain GAGVSQSPSNKVTEKGKDVELRCDPISGHTALYWYRQSLGQGLEFLIYFQGNSAPDKSGLPSDRFSAERTGGSVSTLTIQRTQQEDSAVYLCASSLELSEAFFRYFGPGTRLLVL.

The chain has TRBV9 and TRBJ2-1; 8 bases are a match to TRBD2. Germline assignment: CDR1 SGDLS and CDR2 YYNGEE. V trimming: 2 bases; J trimming: 4 bases; junction bases outside the gene matches: 11. The CDR3 runs to 17 residues. The CDR3 loop is CASSVTPGAGEYNEQFF. The CDR3 region has the DNA TGTGCCAGCAGCGTCACCCCAGGAGCGGGGGAATACAATGAGCAGTTCTTC.

Concerning this clonotype: An end of the junction does not agree with germline; a read error may underlie this. The rearrangement uses TRBV7-3 and TRBJ2-7; 7 bases are shared with TRBD1. Germline loops: CDR1 SGHTA, CDR2 FQGTGA. CDR3 size: 14 residues. In DNA form, the CDR3 reads TGTGCCAGCAGCTTGGAGGACAGGAGCTACGAGCGGTACTTC. This gives the protein CASSLEDRSYERYF. The full variable domain, in which reference TRBV7-3 and TRBJ2-7 provide the parts outside the CDR3, is GAGVSQTPSNKVTEKGKYVELRCDPISGHTALYWYRQSLGQGPEFLIYFQGTGAADDSGLPNDRFFAVRPEGSVSTLKIQRTERGDSAVYLCASSLEDRSYERYFGPGTRLTVT.

The gene calls are TRBV10-2 and TRBJ2-5; TRBD1 matches at 8 bases. Looked up from germline, CDR1 is WSHSY and CDR2 is SAAADI. The trim removed 7 bases at V and 5 bases at J, leaving 15 bases unmatched. The CDR3 covers 16 residues. This CDR3 is CASNLERGQGPETQYF. DNA of the CDR3: TGCGCCAGCAATCTCGAGCGAGGACAGGGACCGGAGACCCAGTACTTC.

The rearrangement links TRBV7-2 to TRBJ2-7; D is possibly TRBD1 or TRBD2 (5 bases each). The germline V gene has CDR1 SGHTA and CDR2 FQGNSA. The ends were cut back, 4 bases at V and 5 bases at J, with 18 bases in the middle. There are 15 residues in the CDR3. The CDR3 region is CASSYGPGTAHEQYF. In DNA, the CDR3 is TGTGCCAGCAGCTACGGGCCGGGGACCGCCCACGAGCAGTACTTC.

V usage is TRBV20-1 and J usage is TRBJ2-7; 11 bases fit TRBD2. Germline CDR1 DFQATT, CDR2 SNEGSKA (reference sequence). This CDR3 spans 13 amino acids. Germline trimming cut 6 bases from V and 8 bases from J; bases unmatched to any gene: 9. CDR3 protein: CSANTSGGYQQYF. The CDR3 DNA follows: TGCAGTGCCAACACTAGCGGGGGATACCAGCAGTACTTC.

This clonotype was counted at least ten times. The chain recombines TRBV10-1 with TRBJ1-5; no reliable D call. CDR1 is WNHNN and CDR2 is SYGVQD in the germline V gene (reference sequence). V was shortened by 6 bases and J by 9 bases, with 21 bases between the two germline ends. CDR3 length equals 15 residues. CDR3 in DNA: TGCGCCAGCAGCGGATCCCCCCCTGTAGGTATGCCCCAGCATTTT. Protein sequence: CASSGSPPVGMPQHF.

This clonotype was seen a few times. V and J are TRBV18 and TRBJ1-1; D call uncertain. The CDR3 covers 13 residues. V was pared by 0 bases and J by 7 bases, with 9 bases between. The V gene's germline CDR1 is KGHSH and CDR2 LQKENI. The CDR3 spells CASSPPGRNEAFF. CDR3 sequence (DNA): TGTGCCAGCTCACCACCGGGAAGGAATGAAGCTTTCTTT.

V gene TRBV7-3 combines with J gene TRBJ2-7; D is undetermined. Between the trimmed V and J ends, which lost 6 bases and 6 bases, there was a span of 9 bases. The CDR3 totals 11 residues. From germline, CDR1 is SGHTA and CDR2 FQGTGA. The CDR3 bases are TGTGCCAGCAGGAACACCAGCGAGCAGTACTTC. It yields the protein CASRNTSEQYF.

This clonotype showed up many times. The rearrangement uses TRBV7-2 and TRBJ2-3, with D possibly matching TRBD2 (7 bases). Germline CDR1 is SGHTA and CDR2 is FQGNSA. The CDR3 covers 14 residues. The V end was cut by 3 bases, the J end by 2 bases, with 9 bases between. The CDR3 reads CASSLGGHTDTQYF. CDR3 coding DNA: TGTGCCAGCAGCTTGGGGGGGCACACAGATACGCAGTATTTT.